The sequence of this T cell receptor beta chain was determined in a study of shared clonotypes between healthy human individuals. Sequencing was performed with immunoSEQ multiplex PCR; in TCRdb, only in-frame clones are kept and a portion is missing. The sample yields roughly 450,000 clones, approximately 85% seen once. Study conclusions and caveats: Among donors, sharing of clonotypes was expected to be affected by sequencing depth.

A note on this clone: Its matching antigen is unknown. This probably arose from a read error, given a far larger clone one base away.

V was cut by 6 bases and J by 5 bases, with 11 bases left in between. The CDR3 sequence is 12 residues long. The germline gives CDR1 MNHNY, CDR2 SVGAGI (reference sequence). The sequence derives from a woman in her thirties or forties in good health. Some clones in this sample may be carry-over from other donors' samples. The rearrangement uses TRBV6-6 and TRBJ2-7; the D is unclear. Sequenced input: PBMCs. CDR3 protein: CASSAHGDEQYF. The CDR3 DNA is TGTGCCAGCAGCGCCCATGGGGACGAGCAGTACTTC.